This T cell receptor (beta chain) was recorded in a study of T cell repertoires in cytomegalovirus infection. Whole-study context: An indication of both CMV infection and matching HLA type came from public TCR beta signatures.

On this clonotype: Its specificity is unknown. The CDR3 ends on some other residue instead of the conserved phenylalanine or tryptophan, so this is likely a read error.

Trimming removed 4 bases at V and 1 base at J, with 10 bases between. The CDR3 has 14 residues. CDR1 and CDR2 (germline): SGHVS, FNYEAQ. TCRdb ran MiXCR on the reads and lists one entry per CDR3 protein. The sample holds around 740,000 distinct CDR3 sequences, approximately 40% seen once. Findings of the study overall: Ex vivo, HLA-C-restricted CMV-specific TCR beta clonotypes prevailed over the rest of the response. Identification of carriers of CMV plus the relevant HLA was performed using cumulative public TCR beta family frequency.

The chain is built from TRBV7-6 and TRBJ1-1; D is uncertain. The clonotype originates from a human donor in good health (CMV status not recorded). Some clones in this sample may be carry-over from other donors' samples. The sample comprised PBMCs. DNA of the CDR3: TGTGCCAGCAGCTCAATGGCGGGGAACACTGAAGCTTTCTTG. Its translation is CASSSMAGNTEAFL.